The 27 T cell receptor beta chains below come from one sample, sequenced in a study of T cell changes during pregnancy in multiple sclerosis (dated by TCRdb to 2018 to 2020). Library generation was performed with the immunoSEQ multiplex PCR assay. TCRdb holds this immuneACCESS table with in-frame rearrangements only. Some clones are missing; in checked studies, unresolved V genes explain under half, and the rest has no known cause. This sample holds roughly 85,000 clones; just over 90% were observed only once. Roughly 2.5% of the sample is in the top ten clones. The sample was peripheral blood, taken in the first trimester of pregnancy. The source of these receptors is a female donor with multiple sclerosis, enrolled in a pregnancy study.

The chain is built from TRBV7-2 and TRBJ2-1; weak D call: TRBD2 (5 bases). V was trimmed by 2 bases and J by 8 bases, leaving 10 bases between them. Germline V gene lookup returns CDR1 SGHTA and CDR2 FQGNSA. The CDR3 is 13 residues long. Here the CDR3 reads CASSLRERHEQFF. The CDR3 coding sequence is TGTGCCAGCAGCTTAAGGGAGAGGCATGAGCAGTTCTTC.

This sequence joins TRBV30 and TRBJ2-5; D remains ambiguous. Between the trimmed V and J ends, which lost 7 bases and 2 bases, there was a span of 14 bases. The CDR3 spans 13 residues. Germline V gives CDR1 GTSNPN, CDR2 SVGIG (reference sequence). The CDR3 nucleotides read TGTGCCTACCTATCAGGCCCGCAAGAGACCCAGTACTTC. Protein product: CAYLSGPQETQYF.

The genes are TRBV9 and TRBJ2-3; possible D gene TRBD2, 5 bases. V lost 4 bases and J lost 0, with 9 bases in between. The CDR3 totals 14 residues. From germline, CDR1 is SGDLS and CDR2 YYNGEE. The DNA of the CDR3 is TGTGCCAGCAGCCGGGGATCTAGCACAGATACGCAGTATTTT. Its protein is CASSRGSSTDTQYF.

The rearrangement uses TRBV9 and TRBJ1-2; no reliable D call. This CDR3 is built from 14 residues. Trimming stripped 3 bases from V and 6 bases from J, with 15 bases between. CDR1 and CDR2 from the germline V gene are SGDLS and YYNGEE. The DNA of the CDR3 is TGTGCCAGCAGCGGCGCCTTCAGGTACGATGGCTACACCTTC. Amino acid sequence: CASSGAFRYDGYTF.

In DNA form, the CDR3 reads TGTGCCAGCTCACCTGACAGCGACAATGAGCAGTTCTTC. Translating gives CASSPDSDNEQFF. The V call is TRBV18, the J call TRBJ2-1, with a weak D call TRBD1 (5 bases). Trimming took 3 bases from V and 5 from J, leaving 8 bases between them. This CDR3 has 13 amino acids. The germline V gene has CDR1 KGHSH and CDR2 LQKENI. The entire variable domain, with the rest obtained from reference TRBV18 and TRBJ2-1, is as follows: NAGVMQNPRHLVRRRGQEARLRCSPMKGHSHVYWYRQLPEEGLKFMVYLQKENIIDESGMPKERFSAEFPKEGPSILRIQQVVRGDSAAYFCASSPDSDNEQFFGPGTRLTVL.

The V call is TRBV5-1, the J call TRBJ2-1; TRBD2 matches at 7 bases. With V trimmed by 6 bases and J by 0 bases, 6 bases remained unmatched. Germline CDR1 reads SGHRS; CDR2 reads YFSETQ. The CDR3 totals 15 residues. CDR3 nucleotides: TGCGCCAGCAACTGGGGGGGTAGCTCCTACAATGAGCAGTTCTTC. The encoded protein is CASNWGGSSYNEQFF.

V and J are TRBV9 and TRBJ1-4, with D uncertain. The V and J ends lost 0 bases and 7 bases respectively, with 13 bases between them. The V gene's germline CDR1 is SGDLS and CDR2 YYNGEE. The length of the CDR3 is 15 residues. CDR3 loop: CASSVGRAGGEKLFF. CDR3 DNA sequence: TGTGCCAGCAGCGTAGGTAGGGCGGGAGGTGAAAAACTGTTTTTT.

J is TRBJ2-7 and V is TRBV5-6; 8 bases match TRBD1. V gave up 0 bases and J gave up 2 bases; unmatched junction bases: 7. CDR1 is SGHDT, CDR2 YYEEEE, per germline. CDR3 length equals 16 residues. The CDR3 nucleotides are TGTGCCAGCAGCTTGGACGGCAGGGGGCCTACCTACGAGCAGTACTTC. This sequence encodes CASSLDGRGPTYEQYF.

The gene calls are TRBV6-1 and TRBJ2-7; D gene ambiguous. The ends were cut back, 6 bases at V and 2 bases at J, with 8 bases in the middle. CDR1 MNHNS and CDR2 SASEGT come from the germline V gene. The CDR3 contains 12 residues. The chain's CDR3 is CASSFSPYEQYF. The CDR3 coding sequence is TGTGCCAGCAGCTTTTCCCCCTACGAGCAGTACTTC.

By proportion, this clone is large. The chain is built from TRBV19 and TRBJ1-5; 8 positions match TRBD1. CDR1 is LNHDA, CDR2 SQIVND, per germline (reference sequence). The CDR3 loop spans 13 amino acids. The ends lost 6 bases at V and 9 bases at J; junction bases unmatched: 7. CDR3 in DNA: TGTGCCAGTAGGGAGACAGGGGTTCTGCCCCAGCATTTT. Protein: CASRETGVLPQHF.

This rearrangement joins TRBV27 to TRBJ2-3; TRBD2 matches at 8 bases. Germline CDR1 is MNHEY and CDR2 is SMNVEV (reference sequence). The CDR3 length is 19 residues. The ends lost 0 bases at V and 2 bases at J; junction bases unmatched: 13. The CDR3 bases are TGTGCCAGCAGTTTATCGCGTCGTAGCGGGAATACTGCCACAGATACGCAGTATTTT. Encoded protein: CASSLSRRSGNTATDTQYF.

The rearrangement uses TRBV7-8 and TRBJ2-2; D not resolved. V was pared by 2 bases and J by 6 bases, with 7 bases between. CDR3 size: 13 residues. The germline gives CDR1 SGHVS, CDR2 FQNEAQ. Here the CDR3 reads CASSLFAAGELFF. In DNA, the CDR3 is TGTGCCAGCAGCTTATTCGCGGCCGGGGAGCTGTTTTTT.

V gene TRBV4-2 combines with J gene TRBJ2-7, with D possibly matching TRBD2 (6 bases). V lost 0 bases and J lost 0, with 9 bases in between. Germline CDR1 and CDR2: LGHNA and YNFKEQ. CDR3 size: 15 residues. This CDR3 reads CASSQDLTSSYEQYF. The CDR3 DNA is TGTGCCAGCAGCCAAGATCTGACTAGCTCCTACGAGCAGTACTTC.

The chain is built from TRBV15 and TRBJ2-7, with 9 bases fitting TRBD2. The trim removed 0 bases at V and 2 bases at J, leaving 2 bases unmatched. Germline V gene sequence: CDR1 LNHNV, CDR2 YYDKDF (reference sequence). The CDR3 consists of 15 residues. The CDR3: CATSRDPSGAYEQYF. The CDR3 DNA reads TGTGCCACCAGCAGAGACCCTAGCGGGGCCTACGAGCAGTACTTC. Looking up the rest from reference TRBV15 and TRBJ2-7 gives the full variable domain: DAMVIQNPRYQVTQFGKPVTLSCSQTLNHNVMYWYQQKSSQAPKLLFHYYDKDFNNEADTPDNFQSRRPNTSFCFLDIRSPGLGDTAMYLCATSRDPSGAYEQYFGPGTRLTVT.

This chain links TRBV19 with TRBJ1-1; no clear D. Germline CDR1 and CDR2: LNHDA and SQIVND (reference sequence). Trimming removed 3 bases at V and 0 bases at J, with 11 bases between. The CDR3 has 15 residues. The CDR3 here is CASSIFRSMNTEAFF. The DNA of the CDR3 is TGTGCCAGTAGTATTTTCAGGTCTATGAACACTGAAGCTTTCTTT. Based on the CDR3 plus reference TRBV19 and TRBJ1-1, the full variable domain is DGGITQSPKYLFRKEGQNVTLSCEQNLNHDAMYWYRQDPGQGLRLIYYSQIVNDFQKGDIAEGYSVSREKKESFPLTVTSAQKNPTAFYLCASSIFRSMNTEAFFGQGTRLTVV.

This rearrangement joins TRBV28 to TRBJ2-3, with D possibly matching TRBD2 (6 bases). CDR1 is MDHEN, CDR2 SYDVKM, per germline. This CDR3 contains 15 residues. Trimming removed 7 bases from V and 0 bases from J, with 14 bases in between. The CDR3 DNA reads TGTGCCAGCAAAAGGGACTCCGCTAGCACAGATACGCAGTATTTT. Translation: CASKRDSASTDTQYF.

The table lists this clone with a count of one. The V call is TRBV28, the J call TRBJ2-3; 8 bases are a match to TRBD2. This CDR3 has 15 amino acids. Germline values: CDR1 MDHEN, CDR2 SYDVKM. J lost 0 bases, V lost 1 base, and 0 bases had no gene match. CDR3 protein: CASSLSSGSTDTQYF. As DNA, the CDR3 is TGTGCCAGCAGTTTATCTAGCGGGAGCACAGATACGCAGTATTTT.

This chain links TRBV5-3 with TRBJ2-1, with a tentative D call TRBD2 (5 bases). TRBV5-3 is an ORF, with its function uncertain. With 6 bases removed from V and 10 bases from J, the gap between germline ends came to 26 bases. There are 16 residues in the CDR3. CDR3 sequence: CARTFERTPHYVEQFF. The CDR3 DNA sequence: TGTGCCAGAACCTTTGAACGGACTCCCCACTACGTGGAGCAGTTCTTC.

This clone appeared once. The CDR3 DNA reads as TGCAGCGTTCGACAGATTCTACTGGGGGAGCAGTACTTC. Its translation is CSVRQILLGEQYF. This rearrangement joins TRBV29-1 to TRBJ2-7, with D possibly TRBD1 on 5 matching bases. The CDR3 runs 13 residues. V was clipped by 5 bases and J by 7 bases, with 18 bases between them. The V gene's germline CDR1 is SQVTM and CDR2 ANQGSEA.

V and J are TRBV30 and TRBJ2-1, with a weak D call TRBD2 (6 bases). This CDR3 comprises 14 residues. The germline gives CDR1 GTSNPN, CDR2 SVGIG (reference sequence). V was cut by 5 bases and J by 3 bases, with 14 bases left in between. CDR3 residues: CAWSSGRGYNEQFF. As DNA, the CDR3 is TGTGCCTGGTCTTCAGGGCGGGGCTACAATGAGCAGTTCTTC.

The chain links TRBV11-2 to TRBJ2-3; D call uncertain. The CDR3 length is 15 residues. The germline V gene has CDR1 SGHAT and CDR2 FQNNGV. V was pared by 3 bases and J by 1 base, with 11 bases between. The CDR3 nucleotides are TGTGCCAGCAGCTTTAGTGGTTACGGCACAGATACGCAGTATTTT. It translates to CASSFSGYGTDTQYF.

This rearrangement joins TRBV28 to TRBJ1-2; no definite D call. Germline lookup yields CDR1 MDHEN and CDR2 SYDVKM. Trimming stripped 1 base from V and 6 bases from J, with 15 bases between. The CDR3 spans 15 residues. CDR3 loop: CASSLSTPGLDGYTF. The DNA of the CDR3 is TGTGCCAGCAGTTTATCTACCCCTGGGCTCGATGGCTACACCTTC.

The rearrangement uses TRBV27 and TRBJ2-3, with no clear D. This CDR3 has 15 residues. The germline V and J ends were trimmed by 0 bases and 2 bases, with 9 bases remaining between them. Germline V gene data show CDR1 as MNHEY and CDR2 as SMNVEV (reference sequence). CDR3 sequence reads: CASSLSSLFTDTQYF. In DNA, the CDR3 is TGTGCCAGCAGTTTATCGAGCCTCTTCACAGATACGCAGTATTTT.

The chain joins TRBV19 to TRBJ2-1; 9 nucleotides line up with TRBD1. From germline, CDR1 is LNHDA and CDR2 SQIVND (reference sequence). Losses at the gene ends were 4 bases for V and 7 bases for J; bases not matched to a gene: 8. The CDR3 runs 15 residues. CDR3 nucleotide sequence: TGTGCCAGTAGTAGAGTTGGGACAGGGTTAAATGAGCAGTTCTTC. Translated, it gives CASSRVGTGLNEQFF.

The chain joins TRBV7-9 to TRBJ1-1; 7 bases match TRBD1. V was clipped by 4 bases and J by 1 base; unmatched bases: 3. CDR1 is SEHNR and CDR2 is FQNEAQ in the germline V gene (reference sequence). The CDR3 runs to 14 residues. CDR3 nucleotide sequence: TGTGCCAGCAGCTATGGACAGGCGAACACTGAAGCTTTCTTT. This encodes CASSYGQANTEAFF.

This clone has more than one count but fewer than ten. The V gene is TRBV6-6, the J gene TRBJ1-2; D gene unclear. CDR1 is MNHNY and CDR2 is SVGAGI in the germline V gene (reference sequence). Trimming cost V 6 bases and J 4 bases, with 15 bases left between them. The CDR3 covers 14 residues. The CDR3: CASRTQRVSYGYTF. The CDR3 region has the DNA TGTGCCAGCAGAACCCAGCGGGTTAGCTATGGCTACACCTTC.

The chain's CDR3 is CASSLGLTQPQHF. CDR3 nucleotide sequence: TGTGCCAGCAGTTTGGGACTTACTCAGCCCCAGCATTTT. The chain is built from TRBV28 and TRBJ1-5; D is possibly TRBD1 (5 bases). The CDR3 runs 13 residues. CDR1 MDHEN and CDR2 SYDVKM come from the germline V gene. Deletions cut 3 bases from V and 6 bases from J, with 9 bases between.